A selection of T cell receptor beta chains follows, all from one sample in a study of beta chain features in type 1 diabetes. The assay was immunoSEQ multiplex PCR, and TCRdb's table has in-frame clones only and misses some. Of approximately 280,000 clones listed, 15% were seen once; the top ten hold roughly 0.015%. The sample consisted of naive CD4+ T cells from blood. Receptors were obtained from a man between 18 and 35 years old with type 1 diabetes. Both conserved end residues are part of each CDR3. The order of the fields is V gene, D gene, clone size, J gene, CDR3 protein. The D gene is left open where the match is weak. Size values are once, few and many counts, or a class for expanded clones, and some rows have none.

>TRBV6-5|NA|once|TRBJ1-2
CASSAGEGGYTF
>TRBV18|NA|NA|TRBJ1-4
CASSPSGGNEKLFF
>TRBV18|NA|NA|TRBJ1-2
CASSPTAGRPNYGYTF
>TRBV5-6|TRBD2|NA|TRBJ2-1
CASSLSVRTSGNEQFF
>TRBV4-3|TRBD1|NA|TRBJ1-2
CASSQEQGDYGYTF
>TRBV5-4|TRBD2|few|TRBJ2-3
CASSLDRGGYADTQYF
>TRBV5-4|NA|NA|TRBJ2-7
CASSLQGVRYEQYF
>TRBV6-5|TRBD1|few|TRBJ2-5
CASRDRGRETQYF
>TRBV5-1|NA|few|TRBJ1-2
CASSLDRPEYGYTF
>TRBV5-1|NA|NA|TRBJ2-3
CASSLGLGPDTQYF
>TRBV30|NA|few|TRBJ2-2
CAWNLNTGELFF
>TRBV2|NA|few|TRBJ2-5
CASMRVGETQYF
>TRBV7-9|TRBD1|NA|TRBJ1-1
CASSRRGQGEAFF
>TRBV2|TRBD1|few|TRBJ2-1
CASIQGVNRNEQFF
>TRBV5-1|TRBD1|few|TRBJ2-7
CASSLQGATGEQYF
>TRBV10-3|TRBD2|NA|TRBJ2-5
CAISQPGLGETQYF
>TRBV4-2|NA|few|TRBJ2-7
CASSQESRGSYEQYF
>TRBV29-1|NA|NA|TRBJ2-1
CSVGISESSYNEQFF
>TRBV7-9|NA|NA|TRBJ2-1
CASSPRQGGSYNEQFF
>TRBV7-9|NA|few|TRBJ1-1
CASSLDAENTEAFF
>TRBV7-2|NA|few|TRBJ2-1
CASSQVYNEQFF
>TRBV5-8|NA|NA|TRBJ1-5
CASSGSVDSGSNQPQHF
>TRBV30|NA|NA|TRBJ2-3
CALGASTDTQYF
>TRBV5-8|TRBD2|NA|TRBJ2-1
CASSSTVSSGSGYNEQFF
>TRBV7-2|NA|few|TRBJ1-2
CASSPYARGGYTF
>TRBV5-1|TRBD1|few|TRBJ2-4
CASSLLDRGLAKNIQYF
>TRBV7-2|TRBD2|NA|TRBJ2-1
CASSLAGGLRDEQFF
>TRBV7-2|NA|NA|TRBJ2-3
CASSLVGSAPTDTQYF
>TRBV9|TRBD2|NA|TRBJ2-1
CASSFSGGSGAYNEQFF
>TRBV7-9|TRBD1|few|TRBJ2-5
CASSYEQGGETQYF
>TRBV29-1|NA|few|TRBJ2-5
CSAGLGRETQYF
>TRBV11-2|NA|few|TRBJ1-6
CASNRAPLALHF
>TRBV2|NA|NA|TRBJ1-1
CASSELGPGNTEAFF
>TRBV18|TRBD1|NA|TRBJ1-2
CASSPHPDRASDTF
>TRBV30|TRBD2|few|TRBJ2-7
CAWTVGTSYEQYF
>TRBV18|NA|few|TRBJ1-1
CASSPYDGGQSTEAFF
>TRBV18|TRBD2|NA|TRBJ2-1
CASSPVGLAGNEQFF
>TRBV4-1|NA|NA|TRBJ2-5
CASSRHLITETQYF
>TRBV7-2|NA|NA|TRBJ2-7
CASSTPGFYYEQYF
>TRBV19|NA|few|TRBJ1-1
CASRDRLRRYTEAFF
>TRBV7-2|TRBD1|NA|TRBJ2-7
CASSLDRGRGLYEQYF
>TRBV19|NA|few|TRBJ1-1
CASSITQASTEAFF
>TRBV5-1|TRBD2|few|TRBJ2-5
CASSWGLADTQETQYF
>TRBV20-1|NA|NA|TRBJ1-4
CSATRSEKLFF
>TRBV29-1|NA|NA|TRBJ2-5
CSVGLRYQETQYF
>TRBV5-1|NA|few|TRBJ1-1
CASSLGYTGPSEAFF
>TRBV30|TRBD1|NA|TRBJ2-7
CAWGDRGRSYEQYF
>TRBV18|NA|NA|TRBJ2-2
CASSRQDSTGELFF
>TRBV27|NA|NA|TRBJ1-2
CASASAGIGYTF
>TRBV30|NA|NA|TRBJ1-1
CAWRRVNTEAFF
>TRBV19|NA|few|TRBJ2-1
CASSPLVPYEQFF
>TRBV5-1|TRBD2|NA|TRBJ2-3
CASSDGTSGLTDTQYF
>TRBV5-4|NA|few|TRBJ2-7
CASSLGWGAGEQYF
>TRBV6-6|TRBD1|few|TRBJ2-7
CASSSRQGSSYEQYF